The present T cell receptor (beta chain) was sequenced within a study of early T cells in non-severe SARS-CoV-2 infection. Study in general: The authors sequenced bulk RNA from unsorted whole blood, leaving chains unpaired.

Study observations and caveats: Using VDJdb, the matching emphasized anti-spike CD8 responses while missing private and CD4 specificities.

Concerning this clonotype itself: No antigen is known for it.

The J segment lost 2 bases and the V segment lost 2 bases, leaving 5 bases of the junction unmatched. This CDR3 is 16 amino acids long. Germline lookup yields CDR1 SNHLY and CDR2 FYNNEI. The library protocol tagged individual cDNA molecules with unique molecular identifiers. TCRdb passed the 5' RACE reads through MiXCR, listing each CDR3 protein once. The table lists about 80,000 distinct CDR3 sequences, roughly a sixth of them singletons, with 2.9% in the top ten. The source material was whole blood. The sequence came from an adult who was a healthcare worker with PCR-confirmed SARS-CoV-2 infection or an uninfected control (not recorded which). V gene TRBV2 combines with J gene TRBJ2-3, with 9 positions matching TRBD2. The CDR3 DNA reads TGTGCCAGCAGTGAACGCCGACTAGCGGCCACAGATACGCAGTATTTT. Translated, it gives CASSERRLAATDTQYF.